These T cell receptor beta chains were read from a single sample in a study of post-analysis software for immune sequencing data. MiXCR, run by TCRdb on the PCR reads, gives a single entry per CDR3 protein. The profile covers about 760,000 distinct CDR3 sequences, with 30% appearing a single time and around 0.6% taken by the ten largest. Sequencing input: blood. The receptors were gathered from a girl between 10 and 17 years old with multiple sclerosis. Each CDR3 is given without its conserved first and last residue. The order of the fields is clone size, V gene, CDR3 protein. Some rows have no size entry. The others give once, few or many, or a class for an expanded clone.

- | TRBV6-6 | ASSPPGVGVNTEAF
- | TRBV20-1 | SARSRGDKETRY
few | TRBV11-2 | ASSLDLGTYGYT
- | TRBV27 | ASSLRGQSYGYT
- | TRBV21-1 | ASSTRPAQY
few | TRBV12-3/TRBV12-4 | ASSPSAGSNQPQH
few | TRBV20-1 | SAPEYPEAF
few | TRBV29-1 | SVLSGDTYEQY
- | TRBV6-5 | VTETQAGAFEQY
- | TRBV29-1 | SVTRGQGFGNEQF
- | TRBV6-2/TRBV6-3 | ASSQIERETEETQY
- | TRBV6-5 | ASSYWRAAEQF
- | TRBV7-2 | ASSFAPGTSGLTDTQY
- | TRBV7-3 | ASSSGPAGEQF
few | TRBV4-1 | ASSQGDQPQH
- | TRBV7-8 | ASSFLTTAADTQY
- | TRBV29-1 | SVVGTVTEAF
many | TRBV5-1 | ASREGTQTYEQY
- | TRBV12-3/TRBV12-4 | ASSLGLNRGELF
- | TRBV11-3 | ASSFLSHNEQF
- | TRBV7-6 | ASSLAVASDWNEQF
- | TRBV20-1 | SARDLGLAGVLSYEQY
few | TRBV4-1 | ASSQIAEDRVNYGYT
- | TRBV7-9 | ASRDINEQF
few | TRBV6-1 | ASNRRNTEAF
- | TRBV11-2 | ASSSIRDWNGYT
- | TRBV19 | ASNIAWDREAF
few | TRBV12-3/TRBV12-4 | ASSPNLPGTEAF
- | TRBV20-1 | SAPGLNYEQY
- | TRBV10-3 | AISEGQGRLGEETQY
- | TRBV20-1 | SAVGAGTPNEKLF
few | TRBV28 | ASRPPGGGYGYT
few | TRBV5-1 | ASSRQRGDTDTQY
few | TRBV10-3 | AITEDRVYGYT
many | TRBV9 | ASSVAAGTDTQY
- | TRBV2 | ASTGLAADTQY
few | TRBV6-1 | ASSEAPKVQAF
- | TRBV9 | ASSPGTVRTEAF
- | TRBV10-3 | TIEDREDTEAF
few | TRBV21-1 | ASSNMSGLGHNEQF
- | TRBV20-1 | SASPLVKAQY
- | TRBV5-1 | ASSRVGPEDEQY